This TCR beta chain was documented in a study of T cell changes during pregnancy in multiple sclerosis. This clone has only a few counts. Measured with immunoSEQ multiplex PCR; TCRdb has only the in-frame clones, and not every one. In the table there are about 87,000 clones, just under 95% of which are singletons. Trimming stripped 1 base from V and 11 bases from J, with 17 bases between. The germline gives CDR1 SNHLY, CDR2 FYNNEI. The length of the CDR3 is 14 residues. Sequenced here: peripheral blood, sampled in the third trimester of pregnancy. The V gene is TRBV2, the J gene TRBJ1-1, with D possibly matching TRBD1 (5 bases). The clonotype originates from a female donor in good health, enrolled as a control in a pregnancy study. The CDR3 spells CASSEERGTGKAFF. The CDR3 DNA reads TGTGCCAGCAGTGAAGAACGGGGGACGGGGAAGGCTTTCTTT.